This TCR beta chain was sequenced for a study of T cell responses to AZD1222 COVID-19 vaccine. Comments on this clone: Its antigen is currently unknown.

Libraries were prepared by immunoSEQ multiplex PCR; TCRdb keeps only in-frame clonotypes and omits some of them. The top ten clones hold roughly 0.98% of a sample with 150,000 to 200,000 clones, about 90% of them seen once. The CDR3 is 13 amino acids. Trimming left V 9 bases short and J 2 bases short, with 13 bases between. Points from the study as a whole: Reports say nearly half of spike-specific TCRs go after unmutated variant regions.

The gene calls are TRBV12-3 or TRBV12-4 and TRBJ1-2; possibly TRBD1 for D (5 bases). This TCR came from an adult who received the AZD1222 COVID-19 vaccine. Sequencing was performed on peripheral blood, taken 28 days after the second AZD1222 dose. CDR3 sequence (DNA): TGTGCCAGTAACCTGGGGCCAAACTATGGCTACACCTTC. This codes for CASNLGPNYGYTF.